This T cell receptor beta chain was identified during a study of early T cells in non-severe SARS-CoV-2 infection. Study details: The chains were unpaired, and the sequenced material was bulk RNA from unsorted whole blood.

Individual cDNA molecules received unique molecular identifiers during library preparation. Using its own MiXCR run on the 5' RACE reads, TCRdb lists one record per CDR3 protein. The sample consists of 80,000 or so distinct CDR3 sequences, 9.5% to 15% of them appearing once. CDR3 length: 14 amino acids. V lost 4 bases, J lost 6 bases, and 7 bases stayed unmatched. Germline CDR1 and CDR2: SGHNT and YYREEE (reference sequence). Regarding the study as a whole: Matching results from VDJdb favored anti-spike CD8 responses, leaving private and CD4 specificities undetected.

This clonotype was observed many times. Its target is not known. Sequenced: whole blood. The source is an adult who was a healthcare worker with PCR-confirmed SARS-CoV-2 infection or an uninfected control (not recorded which). This chain connects TRBV5-4 to TRBJ2-7; TRBD1 matches at 10 bases. CDR3 nucleotides: TGTGCCAGCAGCGGCCGGGACAGGGGTTCCGAGCAGTACTTC. Its translation is CASSGRDRGSEQYF.